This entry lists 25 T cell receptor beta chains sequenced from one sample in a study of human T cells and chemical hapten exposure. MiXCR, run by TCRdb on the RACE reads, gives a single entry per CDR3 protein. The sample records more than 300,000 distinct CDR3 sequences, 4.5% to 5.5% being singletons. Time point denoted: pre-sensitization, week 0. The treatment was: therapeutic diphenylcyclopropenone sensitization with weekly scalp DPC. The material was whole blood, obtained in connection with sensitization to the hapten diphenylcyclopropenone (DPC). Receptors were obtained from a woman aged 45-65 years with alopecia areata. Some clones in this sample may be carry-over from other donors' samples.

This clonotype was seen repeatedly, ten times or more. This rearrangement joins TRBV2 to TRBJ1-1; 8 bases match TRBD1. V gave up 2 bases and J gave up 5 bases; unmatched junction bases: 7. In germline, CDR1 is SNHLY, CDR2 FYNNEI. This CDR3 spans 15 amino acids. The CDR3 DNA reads TGTGCCAGCAGTGAATTGGGACAGGCGACTACTGAAGCTTTCTTT. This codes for CASSELGQATTEAFF.

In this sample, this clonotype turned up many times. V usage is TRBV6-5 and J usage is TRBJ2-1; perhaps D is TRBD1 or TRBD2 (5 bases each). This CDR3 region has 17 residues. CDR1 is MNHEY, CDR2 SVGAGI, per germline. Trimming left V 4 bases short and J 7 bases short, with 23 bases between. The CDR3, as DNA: TGTGCCAGCAGTTCCCTTTCCGGGACCTCCCAAGGGAATGAGCAGTTCTTC. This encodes CASSSLSGTSQGNEQFF.

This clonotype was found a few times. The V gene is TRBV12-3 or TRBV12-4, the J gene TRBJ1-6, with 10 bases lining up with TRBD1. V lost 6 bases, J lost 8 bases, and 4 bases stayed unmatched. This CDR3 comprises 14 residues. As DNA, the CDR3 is TGTGCCAGCAGGGAGACAGGGGGCGATTCACCCCTCCACTTT. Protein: CASRETGGDSPLHF.

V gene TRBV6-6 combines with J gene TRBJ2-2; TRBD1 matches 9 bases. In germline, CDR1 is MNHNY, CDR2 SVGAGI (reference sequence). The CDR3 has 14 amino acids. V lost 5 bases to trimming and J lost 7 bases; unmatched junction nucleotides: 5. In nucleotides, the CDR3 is TGTGCCAGCAGTGGGACAGGGCGGGACGGGGAGCTGTTTTTT. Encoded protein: CASSGTGRDGELFF.

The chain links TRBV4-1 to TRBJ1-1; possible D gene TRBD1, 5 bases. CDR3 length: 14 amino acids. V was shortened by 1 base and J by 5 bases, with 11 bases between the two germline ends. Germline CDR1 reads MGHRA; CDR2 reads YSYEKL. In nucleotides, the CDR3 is TGCGCCAGCAGCCAAGTGGACCGGGGGACTGAAGCTTTCTTT. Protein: CASSQVDRGTEAFF.

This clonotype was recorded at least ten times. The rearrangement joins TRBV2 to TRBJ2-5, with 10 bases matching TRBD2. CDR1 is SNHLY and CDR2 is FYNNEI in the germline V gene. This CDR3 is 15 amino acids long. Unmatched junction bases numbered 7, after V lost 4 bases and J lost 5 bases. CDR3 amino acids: CASSVASGSGETQYF. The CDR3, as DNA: TGTGCCAGCAGTGTGGCTAGCGGGAGCGGGGAGACCCAGTACTTC.

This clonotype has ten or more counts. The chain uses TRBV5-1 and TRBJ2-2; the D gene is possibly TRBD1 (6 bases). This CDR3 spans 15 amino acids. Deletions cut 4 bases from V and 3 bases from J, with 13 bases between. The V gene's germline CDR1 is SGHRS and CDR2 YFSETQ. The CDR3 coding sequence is TGCGCCAGCAGCCCACAGGGTCCCGACACCGGGGAGCTGTTTTTT. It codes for CASSPQGPDTGELFF.

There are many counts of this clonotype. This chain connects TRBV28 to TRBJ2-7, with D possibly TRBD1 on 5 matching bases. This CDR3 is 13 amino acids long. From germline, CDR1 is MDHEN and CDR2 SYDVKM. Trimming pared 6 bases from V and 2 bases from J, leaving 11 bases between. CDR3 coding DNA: TGTGCCAGCAGAAGGGGTGACCCCTACGAGCAGTACTTC. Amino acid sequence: CASRRGDPYEQYF.

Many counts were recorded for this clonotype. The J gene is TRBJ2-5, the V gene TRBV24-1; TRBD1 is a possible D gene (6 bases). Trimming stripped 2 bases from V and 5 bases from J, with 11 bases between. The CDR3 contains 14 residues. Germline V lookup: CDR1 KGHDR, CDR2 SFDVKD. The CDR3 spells CATSDSWGQETQYF. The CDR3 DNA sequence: TGTGCCACCAGTGATTCCTGGGGGCAGGAGACCCAGTACTTC.

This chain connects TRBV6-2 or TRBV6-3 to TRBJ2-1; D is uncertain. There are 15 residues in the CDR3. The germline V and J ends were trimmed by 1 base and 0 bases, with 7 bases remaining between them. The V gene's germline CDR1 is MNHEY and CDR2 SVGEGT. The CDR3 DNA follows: TGTGCCAGCAGTTACTTGCCCACCTCCTACAATGAGCAGTTCTTC. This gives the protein CASSYLPTSYNEQFF.

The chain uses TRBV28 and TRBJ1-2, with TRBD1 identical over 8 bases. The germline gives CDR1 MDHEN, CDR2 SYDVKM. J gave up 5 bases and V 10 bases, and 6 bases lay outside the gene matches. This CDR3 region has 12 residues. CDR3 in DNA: TGTGCCATCGCAGGGGGCGCTTATGGCTACACCTTC. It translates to CAIAGGAYGYTF.

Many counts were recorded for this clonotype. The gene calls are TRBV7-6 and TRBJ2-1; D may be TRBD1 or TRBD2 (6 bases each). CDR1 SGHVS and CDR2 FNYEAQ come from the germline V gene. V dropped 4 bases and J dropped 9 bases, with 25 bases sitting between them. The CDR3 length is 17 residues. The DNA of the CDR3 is TGTGCCAGCAGCTCCTTCCCGGGGGCCGGCGACGGGACTGAGCAGTTCTTC. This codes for CASSSFPGAGDGTEQFF.

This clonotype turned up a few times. The CDR3 DNA reads as TGTGCCAGCAGCCAACCGCGTGGAGGGTACACCGGGGAGCTGTTTTTT. Residues: CASSQPRGGYTGELFF. The chain couples TRBV3-1 to TRBJ2-2, with TRBD2 as a possible D gene (6 bases). The germline V and J ends were trimmed by 2 bases and 3 bases, with 13 bases remaining between them. Germline V gene lookup returns CDR1 LGHDT and CDR2 YNNKEL (reference sequence). This CDR3 is 16 amino acids long. Combining the CDR3 with reference TRBV3-1 and TRBJ2-2 gives the whole variable domain DTAVSQTPKYLVTQMGNDKSIKCEQNLGHDTMYWYKQDSKKFLKIMFSYNNKELIINETVPNRFSPKSPDKAHLNLHINSLELGDSAVYFCASSQPRGGYTGELFFGEGSRLTVL.

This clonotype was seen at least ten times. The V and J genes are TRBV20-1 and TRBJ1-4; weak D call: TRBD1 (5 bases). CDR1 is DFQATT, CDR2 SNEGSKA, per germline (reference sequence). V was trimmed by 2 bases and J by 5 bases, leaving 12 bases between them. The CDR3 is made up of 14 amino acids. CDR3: CSARSGTRNEKLFF. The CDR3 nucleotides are TGCAGTGCTAGATCCGGGACTCGCAATGAAAAACTGTTTTTT.

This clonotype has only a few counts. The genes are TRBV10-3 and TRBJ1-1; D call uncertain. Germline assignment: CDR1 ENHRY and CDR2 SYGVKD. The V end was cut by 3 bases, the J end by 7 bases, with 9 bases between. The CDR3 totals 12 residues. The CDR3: CAISEGRREAFF. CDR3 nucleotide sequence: TGTGCCATCAGTGAAGGGCGACGTGAAGCTTTCTTT.

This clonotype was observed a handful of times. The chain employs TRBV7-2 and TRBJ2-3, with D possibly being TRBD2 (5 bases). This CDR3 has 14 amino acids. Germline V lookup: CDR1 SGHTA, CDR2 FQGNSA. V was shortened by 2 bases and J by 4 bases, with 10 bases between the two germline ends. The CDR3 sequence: CASSLMLAPDTQYF. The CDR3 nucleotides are TGTGCCAGCAGCTTAATGCTAGCCCCAGATACGCAGTATTTT. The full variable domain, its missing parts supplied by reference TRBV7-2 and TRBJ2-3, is GAGVSQSPSNKVTEKGKDVELRCDPISGHTALYWYRQSLGQGLEFLIYFQGNSAPDKSGLPSDRFSAERTGGSVSTLTIQRTQQEDSAVYLCASSLMLAPDTQYFGPGTRLTVL.

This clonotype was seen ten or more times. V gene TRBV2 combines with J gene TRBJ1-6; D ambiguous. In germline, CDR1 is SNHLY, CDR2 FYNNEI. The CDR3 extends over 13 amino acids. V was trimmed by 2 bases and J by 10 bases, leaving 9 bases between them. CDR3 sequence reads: CASSEYTGSPLHF. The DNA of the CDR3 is TGTGCCAGCAGTGAATACACGGGATCACCCCTCCACTTT.

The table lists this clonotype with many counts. The CDR3 loop reads CASSLGLTYEQYF. CDR3 nucleotides: TGTGCCAGCAGCTTGGGGCTGACCTACGAGCAGTACTTC. J is TRBJ2-7 and V is TRBV5-6; D ambiguous. Germline lookup yields CDR1 SGHDT and CDR2 YYEEEE. The length of the CDR3 is 13 residues. Trimming shortened V by 0 bases and J by 2 bases, and 6 bases separated the two germline ends.

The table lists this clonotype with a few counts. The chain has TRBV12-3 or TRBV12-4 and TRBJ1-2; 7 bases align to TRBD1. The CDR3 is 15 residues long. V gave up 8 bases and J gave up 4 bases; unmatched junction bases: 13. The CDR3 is CASLGFLQGSYGYTF. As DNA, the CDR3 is TGTGCCAGCCTAGGATTTTTACAGGGGAGCTATGGCTACACCTTC.

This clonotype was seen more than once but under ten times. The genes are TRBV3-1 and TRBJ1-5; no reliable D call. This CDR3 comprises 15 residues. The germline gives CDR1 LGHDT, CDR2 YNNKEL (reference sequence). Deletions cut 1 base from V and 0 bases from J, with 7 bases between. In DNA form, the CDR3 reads TGTGCCAGCAGCCAAGGCAGAAATAGCAATCAGCCCCAGCATTTT. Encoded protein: CASSQGRNSNQPQHF.

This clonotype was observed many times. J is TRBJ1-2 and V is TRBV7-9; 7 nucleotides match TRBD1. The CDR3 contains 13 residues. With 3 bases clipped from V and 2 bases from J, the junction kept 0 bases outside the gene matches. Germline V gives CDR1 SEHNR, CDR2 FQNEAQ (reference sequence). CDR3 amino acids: CASSLGQNYGYTF. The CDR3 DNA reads TGTGCCAGCAGCTTGGGACAGAACTATGGCTACACCTTC.

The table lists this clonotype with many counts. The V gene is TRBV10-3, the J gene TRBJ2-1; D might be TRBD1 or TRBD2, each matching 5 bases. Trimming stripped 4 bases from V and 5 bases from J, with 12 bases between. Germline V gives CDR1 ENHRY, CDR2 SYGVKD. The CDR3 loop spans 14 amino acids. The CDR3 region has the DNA TGTGCCATCAGTGTCTCGGGACGAAACAATGAGCAGTTCTTC. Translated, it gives CAISVSGRNNEQFF.

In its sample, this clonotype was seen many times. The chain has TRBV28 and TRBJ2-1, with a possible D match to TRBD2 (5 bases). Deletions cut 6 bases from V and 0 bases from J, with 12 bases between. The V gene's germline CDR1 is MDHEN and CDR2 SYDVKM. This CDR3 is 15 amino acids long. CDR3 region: CASSYSDLSYNEQFF. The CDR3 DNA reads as TGTGCCAGCAGCTATAGCGACCTCTCCTACAATGAGCAGTTCTTC. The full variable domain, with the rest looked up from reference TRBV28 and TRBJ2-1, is DVKVTQSSRYLVKRTGEKVFLECVQDMDHENMFWYRQDPGLGLRLIYFSYDVKMKEKGDIPEGYSVSREKKERFSLILESASTNQTSMYLCASSYSDLSYNEQFFGPGTRLTVL.

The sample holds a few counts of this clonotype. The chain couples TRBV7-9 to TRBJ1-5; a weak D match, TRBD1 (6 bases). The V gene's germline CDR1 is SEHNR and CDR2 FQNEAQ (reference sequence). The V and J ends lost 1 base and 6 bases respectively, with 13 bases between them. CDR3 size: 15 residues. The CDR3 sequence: CASSLEPQQGQPQHF. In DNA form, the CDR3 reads TGTGCCAGCAGCTTAGAGCCGCAACAGGGTCAGCCCCAGCATTTT.

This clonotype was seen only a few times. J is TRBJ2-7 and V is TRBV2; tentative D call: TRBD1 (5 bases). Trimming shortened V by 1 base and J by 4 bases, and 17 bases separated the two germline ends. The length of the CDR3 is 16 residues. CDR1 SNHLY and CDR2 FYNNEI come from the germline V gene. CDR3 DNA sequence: TGTGCCAGCAGTGAAGTTCGGGCAGGGCCTAGGTACGAGCAGTACTTC. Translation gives CASSEVRAGPRYEQYF.